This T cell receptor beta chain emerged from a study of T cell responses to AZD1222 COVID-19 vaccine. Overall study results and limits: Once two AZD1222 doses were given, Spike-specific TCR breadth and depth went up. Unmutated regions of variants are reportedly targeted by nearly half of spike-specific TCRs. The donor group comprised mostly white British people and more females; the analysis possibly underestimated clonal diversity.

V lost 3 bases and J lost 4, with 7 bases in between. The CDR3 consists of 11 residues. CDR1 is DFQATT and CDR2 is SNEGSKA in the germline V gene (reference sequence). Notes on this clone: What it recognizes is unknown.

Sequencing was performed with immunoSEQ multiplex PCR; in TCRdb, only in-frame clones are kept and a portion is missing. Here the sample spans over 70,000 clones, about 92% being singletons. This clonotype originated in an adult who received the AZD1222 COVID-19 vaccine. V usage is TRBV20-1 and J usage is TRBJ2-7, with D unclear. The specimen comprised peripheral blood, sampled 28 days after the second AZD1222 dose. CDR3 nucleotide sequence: TGCAGTGCTAGTGTTATTTACGAGCAGTACTTC. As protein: CSASVIYEQYF.